A single sample is the source of the 20 T cell receptor beta chains below, sequenced in a study of OX40 agonist ivuxolimab in advanced cancers. Assay: immunoSEQ multiplex PCR; the TCRdb copy retains only in-frame clones and omits some. The sample lists 100,000 or so clones; approximately 90% were seen once. This specimen was CD4+ or CD8+ T cells sorted from blood, taken in a trial of the OX40 agonist ivuxolimab. All receptors derive from an adult with an advanced solid tumor such as melanoma, head and neck, liver or kidney cancer.

This clone was seen a few times. This chain uses TRBV27 with TRBJ1-2, with D possibly being TRBD1 (5 bases). The germline gives CDR1 MNHEY, CDR2 SMNVEV (reference sequence). The CDR3 loop spans 15 amino acids. Trimming shortened V by 5 bases and J by 4 bases, and 17 bases separated the two germline ends. For the CDR3, the DNA is TGTGCCAGCAGTCGTAAAGGGGATGGTAGCTATGGCTACACCTTC. It yields the protein CASSRKGDGSYGYTF.

The chain uses TRBV5-1 and TRBJ2-2; 10 bases map to TRBD1. Germline V lookup: CDR1 SGHRS, CDR2 YFSETQ. CDR3 length: 15 residues. Losses at the gene ends were 4 bases for V and 1 base for J; bases not matched to a gene: 1. CDR3 nucleotide sequence: TGCGCCAGCAGCGGGACAGGGGTGAACACCGGGGAGCTGTTTTTT. Protein sequence: CASSGTGVNTGELFF.

The genes are TRBV18 and TRBJ2-1; 14 nucleotides match TRBD2. Trimming at V came to 5 bases and at J to 8 bases, leaving 5 bases not matched to a gene. The CDR3 extends over 15 amino acids. Per germline, CDR1 KGHSH and CDR2 LQKENI. The CDR3 here is CASSAGTSGSYEQFF. Written as DNA, the CDR3 is TGTGCCAGCTCAGCCGGGACTAGCGGGAGCTATGAGCAGTTCTTC.

The chain has TRBV11-2 and TRBJ1-2; 7 bases line up with TRBD1. V shed 3 bases and J 1 base; nucleotides not matched to a gene: 2. This CDR3 comprises 14 residues. Germline assignment: CDR1 SGHAT and CDR2 FQNNGV. CDR3 amino acids: CASSLGQINYGYTF. CDR3 nucleotides: TGTGCCAGCAGCTTGGGACAGATTAACTATGGCTACACCTTC.

This sequence joins TRBV12-5 and TRBJ2-2; 8 positions agree with TRBD1. The CDR3 sequence is 17 residues long. Germline V gene sequence: CDR1 LGHNT, CDR2 FRNRAP. After removal of 4 bases from V and 0 bases from J, the junction contained 7 bases not matched to a gene. CDR3 bases: TGTGCTAGTGGTTCGCCCCCAGGGGGCCCGAACACCGGGGAGCTGTTTTTT. This codes for CASGSPPGGPNTGELFF.

The V and J genes are TRBV3-2 and TRBJ2-2; the DNA was not used to check the table's D call, TRBD2. TRBV3-2 is a pseudogene. This CDR3 region has 9 residues. CDR3 region: CASAGELFF. The CDR3 DNA follows: TGTGCCTCTGCCGGGGAGCTGTTTTTT.

In its sample, this clone was seen once. The V gene is TRBV5-1, the J gene TRBJ2-3; maybe TRBD1 (5 bases). This CDR3 has 13 residues. CDR1 is SGHRS and CDR2 is YFSETQ in the germline V gene. The V end lost 0 bases, the J end lost 5 bases, and 7 bases lay between the germline ends. This CDR3 reads CASSLAGIDTQYF. In nucleotides, the CDR3 is TGCGCCAGCAGCTTGGCAGGGATAGATACGCAGTATTTT.

The CDR3 DNA reads TGCGCCAGCAGCTTGGCCGGGGACGCCGGGGAGCTGTTTTTT. Protein: CASSLAGDAGELFF. V and J are TRBV5-1 and TRBJ2-2; D may be TRBD1 or TRBD2 (5 bases each). The CDR3 is made up of 14 amino acids. The germline V gene encodes CDR1 SGHRS and CDR2 YFSETQ. V lost 0 bases, J lost 6 bases, and 9 bases lay in between.

This clone was seen more than once but under ten times. This rearrangement joins TRBV7-9 to TRBJ1-2; 9 nucleotides align to TRBD1. Unmatched junction bases numbered 3, after V lost 5 bases and J lost 5 bases. The germline gives CDR1 SEHNR, CDR2 FQNEAQ (reference sequence). The CDR3 extends over 13 amino acids. CDR3 in amino acids: CASSLGQGYGYTF. CDR3 in DNA: TGTGCCAGCAGCCTGGGACAGGGTTATGGCTACACCTTC.

CDR3 sequence (DNA): TGTGCCAGCAGCGCCGCTTTTACTAGAGATACGCAGTATTTT. Translating gives CASSAAFTRDTQYF. The J gene is TRBJ2-3, the V gene TRBV7-2, with a possible D match to TRBD2 (5 bases). Germline V gene data show CDR1 as SGHTA and CDR2 as FQGNSA. The V gene lost 5 bases and the J gene lost 5 bases, with 14 bases spanning the gap. This CDR3 comprises 14 residues.

The chain links TRBV5-1 to TRBJ2-5, with no clear D. V was cut by 0 bases and J by 5 bases, with 11 bases left in between. Germline V lookup: CDR1 SGHRS, CDR2 YFSETQ. This CDR3 comprises 14 residues. CDR3 sequence (DNA): TGCGCCAGCAGCTTGGTCTGGGGAAGCGAGACCCAGTACTTC. Translation: CASSLVWGSETQYF. Drawing the rest from reference TRBV5-1 and TRBJ2-5, the complete variable domain is KAGVTQTPRYLIKTRGQQVTLSCSPISGHRSVSWYQQTPGQGLQFLFEYFSETQRNKGNFPGRFSGRQFSNSRSEMNVSTLELGDSALYLCASSLVWGSETQYFGPGTRLLVL.

This sequence joins TRBV5-1 and TRBJ1-1; D uncertain. Germline V gene data show CDR1 as SGHRS and CDR2 as YFSETQ. V lost 0 bases and J 1 base, leaving 7 bases between the germline ends. This CDR3 is 14 amino acids long. The CDR3 protein is CASSLATANTEAFF. The DNA for the CDR3 is TGCGCCAGCAGCTTGGCGACGGCGAACACTGAAGCTTTCTTT.

The V and J genes are TRBV5-4 and TRBJ2-1, with TRBD2 identical over 12 bases. Losses at the gene ends were 4 bases for V and 7 bases for J; bases not matched to a gene: 9. CDR1 and CDR2 (germline): SGHNT, YYREEE (reference sequence). This CDR3 has 16 amino acids. CDR3 residues: CASSKEGLAGRNEQFF. Written as DNA, the CDR3 is TGTGCCAGCAGCAAAGAAGGACTAGCGGGAAGGAATGAGCAGTTCTTC.

CDR3 region: CASTSPGLGGNTIYF. CDR3 DNA: TGTGCCAGCACCTCTCCGGGGCTGGGTGGAAACACCATATATTTT. J is TRBJ1-3 and V is TRBV7-9; weak D call: TRBD1 (5 bases). In germline, CDR1 is SEHNR, CDR2 FQNEAQ (reference sequence). The CDR3 contains 15 residues. Trimming removed 7 bases from V and 3 bases from J, with 16 bases in between.

This chain joins TRBV25-1 and TRBJ2-1; either TRBD1 or TRBD2 may fit D (5 bases each). Trimming took 1 base from V and 7 from J, leaving 17 bases between them. The CDR3 covers 16 residues. CDR1 is MGHDK and CDR2 is SYGVNS in the germline V gene. The CDR3 protein is CASSEFLGETWNEQFF. In DNA, the CDR3 is TGTGCCAGCAGTGAATTTCTGGGGGAAACCTGGAATGAGCAGTTCTTC.

The DNA of the CDR3 is TGTGCCAGCAGTGAACAGGTTGGGGATTACCAGCCCCAGCATTTT. This encodes CASSEQVGDYQPQHF. The V gene is TRBV2, the J gene TRBJ1-5; D unclear. V dropped 2 bases and J dropped 7 bases, with 15 bases sitting between them. Germline-derived CDR1 and CDR2 are SNHLY and FYNNEI. CDR3 length: 15 amino acids.

The chain carries TRBV27 and TRBJ2-1; either TRBD1 or TRBD2 may supply D (5 bases each). Germline V gene lookup returns CDR1 MNHEY and CDR2 SMNVEV (reference sequence). Trimming left V 6 bases short and J 4 bases short, with 13 bases between. This CDR3 contains 14 residues. CDR3 loop: CASRGQGGYNEQFF. In DNA form, the CDR3 reads TGTGCCAGCAGGGGGCAGGGCGGGTACAATGAGCAGTTCTTC.

This clone is a singleton in its sample. The V call is TRBV6-5, the J call TRBJ2-7, with 7 bases that match TRBD2. Germline CDR1 MNHEY, CDR2 SVGAGI. V was clipped by 0 bases and J by 3 bases; unmatched bases: 5. The CDR3 sequence is 15 residues long. CDR3 in amino acids: CASSYSAGVGYEQYF. CDR3 DNA: TGTGCCAGCAGTTACTCGGCGGGGGTTGGCTACGAGCAGTACTTC.

V gene TRBV28 combines with J gene TRBJ1-6; the match to TRBD1 covers 7 bases. Looked up from germline, CDR1 is MDHEN and CDR2 is SYDVKM. CDR3 length equals 15 residues. V shed 5 bases, J shed 3 bases, and the junction held 4 bases outside the gene matches. In DNA form, the CDR3 reads TGTGCCAGCAGTGTCAGGACAGGCTATAATTCACCCCTCCACTTT. It yields the protein CASSVRTGYNSPLHF.

This chain connects TRBV5-4 to TRBJ2-7; TRBD1 aligns across 8 bases. The CDR3 is 14 amino acids. The V and J ends lost 4 bases and 2 bases, in that order; junction bases with no gene match: 5. The germline gives CDR1 SGHNT, CDR2 YYREEE (reference sequence). CDR3 loop: CASSTGQGPYEQYF. The CDR3 bases are TGTGCCAGCAGCACCGGACAGGGTCCCTACGAGCAGTACTTC.